These T cell receptor beta chains were read from a single sample in a study of beta chain features in type 1 diabetes. Sequencing used immunoSEQ multiplex PCR; TCRdb keeps in-frame clones, though not all of them. This table holds around 250,000 clones, around 14% found once. Sequenced input: naive CD4+ T cells from blood. Receptors were obtained from a man aged 30 to 39 with type 1 diabetes. The CDR3 runs from the conserved cysteine through the conserved F or W. The order of the fields is CDR3 protein, D gene, V gene, clone size, J gene. D genes are given only for firm matches. Clone size is stated in some rows and not others, as once, few, many or a class when expanded.

CDR3aa: CASSIGTSGGKEQFF; d_gene: TRBD2; v_gene: TRBV19; abundance: .; j_gene: TRBJ2-1
CDR3aa: CASSLVAQETQYF; d_gene: .; v_gene: TRBV11-3; abundance: .; j_gene: TRBJ2-5
CDR3aa: CASSRGGLLAGGRNEQFF; d_gene: TRBD2; v_gene: TRBV7-2; abundance: few; j_gene: TRBJ2-1
CDR3aa: CAWTNRGVDTQYF; d_gene: .; v_gene: TRBV30; abundance: .; j_gene: TRBJ2-3
CDR3aa: CASSSGGEKTQYF; d_gene: .; v_gene: TRBV28; abundance: few; j_gene: TRBJ2-5
CDR3aa: CAWRQGSSGANVLTF; d_gene: TRBD1; v_gene: TRBV30; abundance: .; j_gene: TRBJ2-6
CDR3aa: CASSQNAGQRMNTEAFF; d_gene: .; v_gene: TRBV18; abundance: few; j_gene: TRBJ1-1
CDR3aa: CASSNGDRAYYEQYF; d_gene: TRBD1; v_gene: TRBV5-1; abundance: few; j_gene: TRBJ2-7
CDR3aa: CASSVRTGGTEAFF; d_gene: TRBD1; v_gene: TRBV9; abundance: few; j_gene: TRBJ1-1
CDR3aa: CASSRTGENYGYTF; d_gene: TRBD1; v_gene: TRBV6-5; abundance: few; j_gene: TRBJ1-2
CDR3aa: CASSEQIPSTDTQYF; d_gene: .; v_gene: TRBV21-1; abundance: few; j_gene: TRBJ2-3
CDR3aa: CAIRGTGWSYGYTF; d_gene: TRBD1; v_gene: TRBV10-3; abundance: .; j_gene: TRBJ1-2
CDR3aa: CASSSAQGRGEKLFF; d_gene: TRBD1; v_gene: TRBV7-9; abundance: .; j_gene: TRBJ1-4
CDR3aa: CASSGEPHYEQYF; d_gene: .; v_gene: TRBV10-3; abundance: few; j_gene: TRBJ2-7
CDR3aa: CASSPSAGNGYTF; d_gene: .; v_gene: TRBV11-3; abundance: few; j_gene: TRBJ1-2
CDR3aa: CASSPHVVETQYF; d_gene: .; v_gene: TRBV5-4; abundance: few; j_gene: TRBJ2-5
CDR3aa: CASRQWAGSYEQYF; d_gene: .; v_gene: TRBV19; abundance: few; j_gene: TRBJ2-7
CDR3aa: CASSETGGHNEQFF; d_gene: TRBD2; v_gene: TRBV2; abundance: .; j_gene: TRBJ2-1
CDR3aa: CASSNTGRQETQYF; d_gene: .; v_gene: TRBV19; abundance: .; j_gene: TRBJ2-5
CDR3aa: CASSQESAGGHSDTQYF; d_gene: TRBD2; v_gene: TRBV4-1; abundance: .; j_gene: TRBJ2-3
CDR3aa: CASSITGKDGYTF; d_gene: .; v_gene: TRBV19; abundance: .; j_gene: TRBJ1-2
CDR3aa: CAWSSGLTSPYGYTF; d_gene: .; v_gene: TRBV30; abundance: .; j_gene: TRBJ1-2
CDR3aa: CSVEILVATGNEQFF; d_gene: .; v_gene: TRBV29-1; abundance: few; j_gene: TRBJ2-1
CDR3aa: CSASPTASGTQYF; d_gene: .; v_gene: TRBV29-1; abundance: .; j_gene: TRBJ2-5
CDR3aa: CASSGGYEQYF; d_gene: TRBD1; v_gene: TRBV27; abundance: few; j_gene: .
CDR3aa: CASSPKGTENTEAFF; d_gene: TRBD1; v_gene: TRBV7-9; abundance: .; j_gene: TRBJ1-1
CDR3aa: CASSAGQNTGELFF; d_gene: .; v_gene: TRBV2; abundance: few; j_gene: TRBJ2-2
CDR3aa: CASESRAGDYTGELFF; d_gene: TRBD2; v_gene: TRBV9; abundance: .; j_gene: TRBJ2-2
CDR3aa: CASSLAGWQSTGELFF; d_gene: .; v_gene: TRBV5-6; abundance: few; j_gene: TRBJ2-2
CDR3aa: CASSLAATSDQETQYF; d_gene: TRBD2; v_gene: TRBV5-1; abundance: once; j_gene: TRBJ2-5
CDR3aa: CASSLRTGGDGYTF; d_gene: TRBD1; v_gene: TRBV9; abundance: few; j_gene: TRBJ1-2
CDR3aa: CAISEGTGNQPQHF; d_gene: TRBD1; v_gene: TRBV10-3; abundance: .; j_gene: TRBJ1-5
CDR3aa: CASSPRAGGPHEQYF; d_gene: TRBD2; v_gene: TRBV13; abundance: .; j_gene: TRBJ2-7